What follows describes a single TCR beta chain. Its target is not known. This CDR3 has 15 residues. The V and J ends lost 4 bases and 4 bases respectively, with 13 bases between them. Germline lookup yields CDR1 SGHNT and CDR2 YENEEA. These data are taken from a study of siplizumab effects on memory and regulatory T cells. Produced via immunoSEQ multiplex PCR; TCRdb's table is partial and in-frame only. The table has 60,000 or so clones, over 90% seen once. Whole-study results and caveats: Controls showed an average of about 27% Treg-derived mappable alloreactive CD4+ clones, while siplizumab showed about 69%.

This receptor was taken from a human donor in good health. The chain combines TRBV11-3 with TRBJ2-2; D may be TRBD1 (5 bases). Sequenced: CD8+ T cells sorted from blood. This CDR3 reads CASSYGAIGTGELFF. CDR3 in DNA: TGTGCCAGCAGCTATGGGGCGATTGGCACCGGGGAGCTGTTTTTT. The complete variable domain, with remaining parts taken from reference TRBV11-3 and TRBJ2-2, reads EAGVVQSPRYKIIEKKQPVAFWCNPISGHNTLYWYLQNLGQGPELLIRYENEEAVDDSQLPKDRFSAERLKGVDSTLKIQPAELGDSAVYLCASSYGAIGTGELFFGEGSRLTVL.